This T cell receptor (beta chain) derives from a study of identical twins. Healthy Caucasians provided all donations. Trimming pared 0 bases from V and 0 bases from J, leaving 9 bases between. This CDR3 has 15 amino acids. From germline, CDR1 is SGHKS and CDR2 YYEKEE (reference sequence). Details on this clonotype: Its antigen is not identified.

One entry per CDR3 protein, called by TCRdb with MiXCR from the 5' RACE reads. The table lists fewer than 250,000 distinct CDR3 sequences, about 7.5% of them singletons. General study results and limits: The abundant beta clonotypes from cord blood had fewer insertions, and memory repertoires had none of this.

This same sample was also part of a study on yellow fever vaccine responses in identical twins. That study reports: Twins' vaccine T cell responses reportedly seemed partly convergent and partly personalized.

The source is a woman younger than 30 in good health. The sequencing input was CD8+ T cells sorted from blood. This chain joins TRBV5-5 and TRBJ1-2; D ambiguous. CDR3 sequence: CASSLEPAANYGYTF. CDR3 nucleotide sequence: TGTGCCAGCAGCTTGGAGCCAGCAGCTAACTATGGCTACACCTTC.